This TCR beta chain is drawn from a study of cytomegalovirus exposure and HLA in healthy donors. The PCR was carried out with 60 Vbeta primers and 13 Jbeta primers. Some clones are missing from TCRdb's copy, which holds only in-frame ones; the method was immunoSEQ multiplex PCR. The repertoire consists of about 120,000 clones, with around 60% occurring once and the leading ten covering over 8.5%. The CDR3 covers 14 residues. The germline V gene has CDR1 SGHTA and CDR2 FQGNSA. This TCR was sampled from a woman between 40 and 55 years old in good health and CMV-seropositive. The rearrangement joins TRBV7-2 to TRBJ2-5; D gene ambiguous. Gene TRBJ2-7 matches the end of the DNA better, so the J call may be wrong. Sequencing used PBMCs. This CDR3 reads CASSLSPQNYEQYF. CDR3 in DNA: TGTGCCAGCAGCTTAAGCCCCCAGAACTACGAGCAGTACTTC.